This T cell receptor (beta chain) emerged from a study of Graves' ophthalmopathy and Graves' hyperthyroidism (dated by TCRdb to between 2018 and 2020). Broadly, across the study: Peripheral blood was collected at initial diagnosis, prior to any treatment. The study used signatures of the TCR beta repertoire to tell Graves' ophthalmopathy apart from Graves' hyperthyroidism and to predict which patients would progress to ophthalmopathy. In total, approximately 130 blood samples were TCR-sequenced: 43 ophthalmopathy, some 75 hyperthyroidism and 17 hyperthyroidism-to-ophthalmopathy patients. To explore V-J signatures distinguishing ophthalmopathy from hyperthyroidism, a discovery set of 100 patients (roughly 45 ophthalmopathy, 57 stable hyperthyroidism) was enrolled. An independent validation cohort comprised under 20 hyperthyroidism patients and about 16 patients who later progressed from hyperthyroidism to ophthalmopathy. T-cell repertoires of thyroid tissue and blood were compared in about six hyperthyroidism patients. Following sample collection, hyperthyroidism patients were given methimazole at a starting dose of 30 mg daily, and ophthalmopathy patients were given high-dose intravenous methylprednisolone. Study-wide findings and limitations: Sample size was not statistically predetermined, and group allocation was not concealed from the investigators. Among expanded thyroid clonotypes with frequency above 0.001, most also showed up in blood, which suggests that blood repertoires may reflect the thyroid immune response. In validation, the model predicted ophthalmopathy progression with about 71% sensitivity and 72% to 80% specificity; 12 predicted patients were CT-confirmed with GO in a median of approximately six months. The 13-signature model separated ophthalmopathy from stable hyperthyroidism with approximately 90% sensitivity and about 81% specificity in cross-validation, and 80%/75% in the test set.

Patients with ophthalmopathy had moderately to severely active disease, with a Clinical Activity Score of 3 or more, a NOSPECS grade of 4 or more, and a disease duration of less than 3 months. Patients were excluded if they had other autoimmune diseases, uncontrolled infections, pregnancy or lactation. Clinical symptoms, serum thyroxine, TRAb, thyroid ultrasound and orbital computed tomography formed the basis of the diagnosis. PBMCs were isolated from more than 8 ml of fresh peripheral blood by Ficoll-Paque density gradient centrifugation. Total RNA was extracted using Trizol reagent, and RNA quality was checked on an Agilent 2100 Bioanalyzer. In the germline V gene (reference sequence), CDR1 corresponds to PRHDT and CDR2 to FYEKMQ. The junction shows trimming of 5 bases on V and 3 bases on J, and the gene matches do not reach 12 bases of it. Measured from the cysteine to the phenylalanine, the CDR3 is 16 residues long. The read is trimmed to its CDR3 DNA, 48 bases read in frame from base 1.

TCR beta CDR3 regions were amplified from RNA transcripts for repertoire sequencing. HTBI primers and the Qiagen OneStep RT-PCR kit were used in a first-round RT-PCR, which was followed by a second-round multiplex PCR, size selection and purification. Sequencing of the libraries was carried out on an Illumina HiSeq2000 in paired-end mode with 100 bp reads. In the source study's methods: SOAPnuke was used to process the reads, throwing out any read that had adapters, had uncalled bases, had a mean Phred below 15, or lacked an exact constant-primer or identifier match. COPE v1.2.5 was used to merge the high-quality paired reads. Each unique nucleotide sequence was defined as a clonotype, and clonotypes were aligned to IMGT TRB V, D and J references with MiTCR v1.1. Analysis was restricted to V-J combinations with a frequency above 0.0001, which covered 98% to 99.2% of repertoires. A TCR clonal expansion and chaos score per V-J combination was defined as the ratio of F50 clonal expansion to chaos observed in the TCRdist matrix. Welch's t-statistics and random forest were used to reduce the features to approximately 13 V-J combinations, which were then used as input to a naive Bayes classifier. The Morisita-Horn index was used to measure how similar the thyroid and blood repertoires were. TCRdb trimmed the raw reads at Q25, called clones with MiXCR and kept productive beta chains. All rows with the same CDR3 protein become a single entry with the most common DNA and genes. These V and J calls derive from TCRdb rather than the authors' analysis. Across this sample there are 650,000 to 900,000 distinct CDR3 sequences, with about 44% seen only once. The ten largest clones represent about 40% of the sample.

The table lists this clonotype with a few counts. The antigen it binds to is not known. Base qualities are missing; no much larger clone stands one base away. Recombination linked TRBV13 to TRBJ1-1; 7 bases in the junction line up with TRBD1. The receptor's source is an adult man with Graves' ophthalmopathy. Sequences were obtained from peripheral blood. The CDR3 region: CASSRGGRVGYTEAFF. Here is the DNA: TGTGCCAGCAGCCGAGGGGGCAGGGTAGGGTACACTGAAGCTTTCTTT.